This entry features one TCR beta chain sequence. Its cognate antigen is unknown. Regulatory T cells were sorted as CD4+CD25hiCD127low/negative cells. The source of the sample is a study of B cell selection in AIRE deficiency. The study's findings and limits: Healthy Tconv contained roughly two fifths of shared healthy Treg sequences; only TCRbeta sequenced.

Germline V gives CDR1 LGHNT, CDR2 FRNRAP. The CDR3 extends over 14 amino acids. V was pared by 5 bases and J by 9 bases, with 7 bases of the junction left unmatched. Some clones are missing from TCRdb's copy, which holds only in-frame ones; the method was immunoSEQ multiplex PCR. Among 20,000 to 25,000 clones, over 90% were seen once, and the ten largest hold roughly 1.9%. The receptor was isolated from a human donor with AIRE deficiency. Sequencing was done on a sample of Tregs sorted from PBMCs. The V gene is TRBV12-5, the J gene TRBJ2-2, with TRBD1 matching 9 bases. The CDR3 DNA follows: TGTGCTAGTGGTCCGGGACAGGGAATGAGGGAGCTGTTTTTT. This sequence encodes CASGPGQGMRELFF.